Given below is one TCR beta chain in context. Its specificity is not known. Trimming took 6 bases from V and 3 from J, leaving 9 bases between them. Germline V gives CDR1 LNHDA, CDR2 SQIVND (reference sequence). The CDR3 loop spans 13 amino acids. The data derive from a study of T cell responses to AZD1222 COVID-19 vaccine. Notes on the study in general: There were mostly white British donors and more females than males, and clonal diversity was possibly underestimated. Only 6 or 7 people who got AZD1222 tested seropositive at baseline. Researchers report vaccine-associated CD4 TCRs spanning spike, with dominance at 160-218 and 743-854. Vaccination with two AZD1222 doses was followed by a rise in Spike-specific TCR breadth and depth.

Data came from immunoSEQ multiplex PCR; TCRdb stores just in-frame clones and leaves some out. The sample yields 100,000 to 150,000 clones, less than 95% seen once. The input for sequencing was peripheral blood, taken on day 0 of MenACWY control vaccination. The origin of this receptor is an adult in good health. The chain is built from TRBV19 and TRBJ1-5; D gene ambiguous. The chain's CDR3 is CASRLQPNQPQHF. CDR3 nucleotide sequence: TGTGCCAGTAGGTTGCAGCCCAATCAGCCCCAGCATTTT.